What follows is one TCR beta chain and its context. These data are taken from a study of cytomegalovirus exposure and HLA in healthy donors. Use of 60 Vbeta and 13 Jbeta primers characterized the PCR. Clones were sequenced by immunoSEQ multiplex PCR, and TCRdb holds only the in-frame ones, with some missing. This sample has over 150,000 clones, with around 68% found just once. Sample: PBMCs. The TCR originated in a man aged 45-65 years in good health and CMV-seronegative.

The CDR3 loop reads CASSLDGGGGYTF. DNA for the CDR3: TGTGCCAGCAGCTTAGATGGGGGAGGTGGCTACACCTTC. The chain combines TRBV11-2 with TRBJ1-2; tentatively, D is TRBD1 (5 bases). Trimming took 0 bases from V and 7 from J, leaving 9 bases between them. Germline V lookup: CDR1 SGHAT, CDR2 FQNNGV. The CDR3 runs 13 residues.